The 17 T cell receptor beta chains below all came from one sample that was sequenced in a study of T-cell memory formation after mild COVID-19. TCRdb reprocessed the 5' RACE reads via MiXCR and lists one record per CDR3 protein. The sample contains more than 250,000 distinct CDR3 sequences, under 20% of which appear only once. Source material: PBMCs or a T cell subset sorted from them (not recorded which). Receptors were obtained from a man between 18 and 35 years old who had mild COVID-19 (a few samples of this study predate the infection). Cell type and time point are not known.

A few counts support this clonotype. The chain is built from TRBV7-2 and TRBJ2-7; TRBD2 aligns across 7 bases. After removal of 5 bases from V and 3 bases from J, the junction contained 10 bases not matched to a gene. This CDR3 contains 15 residues. Germline assignment: CDR1 SGHTA and CDR2 FQGNSA. CDR3 amino acids: CASSRTGGPSYEQYF. The DNA for the CDR3 is TGTGCCAGCAGCCGGACGGGGGGACCGAGCTACGAGCAGTACTTC. The full variable domain, in which reference TRBV7-2 and TRBJ2-7 provide the parts outside the CDR3, is GAGVSQSPSNKVTEKGKDVELRCDPISGHTALYWYRQSLGQGLEFLIYFQGNSAPDKSGLPSDRFSAERTGGSVSTLTIQRTQQEDSAVYLCASSRTGGPSYEQYFGPGTRLTVT.

In its sample, this clonotype was seen a few times. The V gene is TRBV20-1, the J gene TRBJ1-1, with 7 bases identical to TRBD1. The germline gives CDR1 DFQATT, CDR2 SNEGSKA (reference sequence). The CDR3 has 12 residues. V shed 0 bases, J shed 11 bases, and the junction held 6 bases outside the gene matches. The CDR3: CSARDPGTEAFF. In DNA form, the CDR3 reads TGCAGTGCTAGAGATCCCGGGACAGAGGCTTTCTTT.

This clonotype has just a few counts. The V gene is TRBV7-2, the J gene TRBJ2-3; D might be TRBD2 (6 bases). The CDR3 runs to 14 residues. Germline V gene lookup returns CDR1 SGHTA and CDR2 FQGNSA. V lost 5 bases, J lost 5 bases, and 14 bases lay in between. CDR3 coding DNA: TGTGCCAGCAGCCCGTCTAGCGTTATAGATACGCAGTATTTT. Protein sequence: CASSPSSVIDTQYF. The full variable domain, rest sourced from reference TRBV7-2 and TRBJ2-3, is GAGVSQSPSNKVTEKGKDVELRCDPISGHTALYWYRQSLGQGLEFLIYFQGNSAPDKSGLPSDRFSAERTGGSVSTLTIQRTQQEDSAVYLCASSPSSVIDTQYFGPGTRLTVL.

The V and J genes are TRBV29-1 and TRBJ2-1; 11 bases are a match to TRBD2. CDR1 is SQVTM and CDR2 is ANQGSEA in the germline V gene. The CDR3 consists of 14 residues. Unmatched junction bases numbered 3, after V lost 5 bases and J lost 3 bases. CDR3 loop: CSVMTSGVYNEQFF. CDR3 coding DNA: TGCAGCGTTATGACTAGCGGGGTCTACAATGAGCAGTTCTTC.

This clonotype was seen more than once but under ten times. The chain combines TRBV7-9 with TRBJ2-5, with D uncertain. CDR1 and CDR2 (germline): SEHNR, FQNEAQ (reference sequence). Trimming left V 2 bases short and J 2 bases short, with 9 bases between. There are 14 residues in the CDR3. CDR3 sequence (DNA): TGTGCCAGCAGCTTAACGCTGCCTCAAGAGACCCAGTACTTC. This gives the protein CASSLTLPQETQYF. The variable domain in full, completed from reference TRBV7-9 and TRBJ2-5, reads DTGVSQNPRHKITKRGQNVTFRCDPISEHNRLYWYRQTLGQGPEFLTYFQNEAQLEKSRLLSDRFSAERPKGSFSTLEIQRTEQGDSAMYLCASSLTLPQETQYFGPGTRLLVL.

This clonotype was observed a handful of times. The chain links TRBV4-3 to TRBJ2-1; possibly TRBD2 for D (5 bases). Germline lookup yields CDR1 LGHNA and CDR2 YSLEER. The CDR3 is 14 residues long. V gave up 1 base and J gave up 9 bases, with 13 bases separating them. For the CDR3, the DNA is TGCGCCAGCAGCCAAGTTGGAGGAGCTTTTGAGCAGTTCTTC. This sequence encodes CASSQVGGAFEQFF.

This clonotype was picked up a small number of times. The chain links TRBV20-1 to TRBJ2-7; TRBD2 might be the D (7 bases). Germline V CDR1 and CDR2: DFQATT, SNEGSKA (reference sequence). V lost 7 bases, J lost 5 bases, and 18 bases lay in between. There are 13 residues in the CDR3. The DNA of the CDR3 is TGCAGTGGGATGGTGGGGGGGCTGGACGAGCAGTACTTC. It specifies CSGMVGGLDEQYF.

This sequence joins TRBV5-5 and TRBJ2-1; D unclear. The V end was cut by 0 bases, the J end by 6 bases, with 7 bases between. CDR3 length: 13 amino acids. CDR1 is SGHKS, CDR2 YYEKEE, per germline (reference sequence). Here the CDR3 DNA reads TGTGCCAGCAGCTTGGATCGGTCCAATGAGCAGTTCTTC. Protein product: CASSLDRSNEQFF.

A remark on this clonotype: With a much larger clone just one base away, this may be a read error. The V and J genes are TRBV28 and TRBJ2-6; no clear D. V lost 10 bases and J lost 0, with 4 bases in between. In germline, CDR1 is MDHEN, CDR2 SYDVKM. There are 12 residues in the CDR3. CDR3 sequence (DNA): TGTGCCACCCTCTCTGGGGCCAACGTCCTGACTTTC. It specifies CATLSGANVLTF.

This clonotype was detected only a few times. DNA of the CDR3: TGTGCCACCAGTGGAGGGTCAGGGATCGGAGAGACCCAGTACTTC. As protein: CATSGGSGIGETQYF. The chain uses TRBV24-1 and TRBJ2-5; D is perhaps TRBD1 or TRBD2 (5 bases each). V lost 5 bases and J 4 bases, leaving 16 bases between the germline ends. Per germline, CDR1 KGHDR and CDR2 SFDVKD. CDR3 length equals 15 residues.

This clonotype occurred many times. This chain's CDR3 is CASSLATGADEQFF. The CDR3 DNA reads as TGCGCCAGCAGCTTGGCTACAGGGGCGGATGAGCAGTTCTTC. The V and J genes are TRBV5-1 and TRBJ2-1; 7 bases map to TRBD1. Trimming removed 0 bases from V and 8 bases from J; junction bases left unmatched: 5. Germline V CDR1 and CDR2: SGHRS, YFSETQ. This CDR3 comprises 14 residues.

The chain carries TRBV7-9 and TRBJ2-1, with D tentatively TRBD2 (6 bases). Trimming stripped 5 bases from V and 9 bases from J, with 14 bases between. The CDR3 contains 13 residues. Germline values: CDR1 SEHNR, CDR2 FQNEAQ (reference sequence). The CDR3 is CASSAGGGFEQFF. The CDR3 coding sequence is TGTGCCAGCAGCGCCGGGGGTGGTTTTGAGCAGTTCTTC. The complete variable domain, with remaining parts taken from reference TRBV7-9 and TRBJ2-1, reads DTGVSQNPRHKITKRGQNVTFRCDPISEHNRLYWYRQTLGQGPEFLTYFQNEAQLEKSRLLSDRFSAERPKGSFSTLEIQRTEQGDSAMYLCASSAGGGFEQFFGPGTRLTVL.

This sequence joins TRBV10-3 and TRBJ1-2; unclear D gene. Trimming left V 0 bases short and J 8 bases short, with 13 bases between. This CDR3 is 14 amino acids long. Germline loops: CDR1 ENHRY, CDR2 SYGVKD. CDR3 sequence reads: CAISESLDLPGYTF. The DNA of the CDR3 is TGTGCCATCAGTGAGTCGCTGGACCTACCGGGCTACACCTTC.

This clonotype has ten or more counts. Here the CDR3 DNA reads TGTGCCAGCACCCTCCTGGGACTGGAGGGGGATACGCAGTATTTT. It translates to CASTLLGLEGDTQYF. V usage is TRBV7-2 and J usage is TRBJ2-3; D is perhaps TRBD2 (6 bases). This CDR3 contains 15 residues. Germline V gene data show CDR1 as SGHTA and CDR2 as FQGNSA. V was pared by 7 bases and J by 6 bases, with 20 bases between.

The rearrangement links TRBV14 to TRBJ2-1; D is unclear. The CDR3 contains 12 residues. The V end was cut by 0 bases, the J end by 12 bases, with 9 bases between. Germline CDR1 and CDR2: SGHDN and FVKESK. Here the CDR3 DNA reads TGTGCCAGCAGCCAAGACCGTCTCCGGCAGTTCTTC. The encoded protein is CASSQDRLRQFF.

This clonotype was seen repeatedly, ten times or more. The V gene is TRBV7-2, the J gene TRBJ2-7; D gene ambiguous. Germline CDR1 SGHTA, CDR2 FQGNSA. This CDR3 has 12 residues. V was shortened by 4 bases and J by 3 bases, with 7 bases between the two germline ends. The CDR3 sequence: CASSWRDYEQYF. The DNA of the CDR3 is TGTGCCAGCAGCTGGCGAGACTACGAGCAGTACTTC.

This clonotype was seen a few times. The chain carries TRBV7-8 and TRBJ1-1, with D possibly being TRBD1 (6 bases). Trimming took off 5 bases at V and 4 bases at J, with 20 bases between the two ends. The CDR3 runs 16 residues. Germline CDR1 is SGHVS and CDR2 is FQNEAQ. DNA for the CDR3: TGTGCCAGCAGCGCGCGGACTAGGGGGACAAGCACTGAAGCTTTCTTT. Residues: CASSARTRGTSTEAFF.